The clone carrying this TCR beta chain has just a few counts. Its antigen is as yet unknown. The TCR alpha and TCR beta cDNA libraries, bearing sample barcodes and UMIs, were generated by 5'RACE using constant-segment primers. TCRdb fed the 5' RACE reads into MiXCR, producing one record per CDR3 protein. The profile shows hundreds of thousands of distinct CDR3 sequences, around 13% of them singletons. This CDR3 comprises 14 residues. The V gene's germline CDR1 is SNHLY and CDR2 FYNNEI. The V end lost 2 bases, the J end lost 3 bases, and 7 bases lay between the germline ends. This specimen belongs to a study of T-cell memory formation after mild COVID-19. Study observations and caveats: Contracting CD4+ clones were located mainly in CM and EM, and CD8+ clones in EMRA. Clones that contracted from day 15 to 85 were balanced CD4/CD8, while later expanders leaned CD4+. Some clones that responded turned up in pre-infection memory, which suggests that cross-reactive memory joined in.

The source material was PBMCs or a T cell subset sorted from them (not recorded which). This chain connects TRBV2 to TRBJ2-2, with unresolved D. The TCR originated in a man in his late teens or twenties who had mild COVID-19 (a few samples of this study predate the infection). Cell type and time point are not known. CDR3 bases: TGTGCCAGCAGTGAAACCAGTTACACCGGGGAGCTGTTTTTT. Its translation: CASSETSYTGELFF.